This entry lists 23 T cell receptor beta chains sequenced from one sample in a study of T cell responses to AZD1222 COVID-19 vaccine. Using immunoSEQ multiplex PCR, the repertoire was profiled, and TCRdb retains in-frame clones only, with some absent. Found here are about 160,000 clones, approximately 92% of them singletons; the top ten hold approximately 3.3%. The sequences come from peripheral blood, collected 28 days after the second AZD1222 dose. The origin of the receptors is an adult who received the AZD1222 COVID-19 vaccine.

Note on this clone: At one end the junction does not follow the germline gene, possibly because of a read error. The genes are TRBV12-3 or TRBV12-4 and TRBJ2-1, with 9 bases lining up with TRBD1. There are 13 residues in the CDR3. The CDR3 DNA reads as TGTGCCAGCAGTTCAACCCGACAGGGGGAGGCTGTCTTC. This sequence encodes CASSSTRQGEAVF.

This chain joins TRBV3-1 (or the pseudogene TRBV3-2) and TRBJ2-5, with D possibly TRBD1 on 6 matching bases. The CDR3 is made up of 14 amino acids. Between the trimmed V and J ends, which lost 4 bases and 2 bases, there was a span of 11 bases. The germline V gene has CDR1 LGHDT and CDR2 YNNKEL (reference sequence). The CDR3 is CASSPAGVQETQYF. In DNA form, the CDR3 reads TGTGCCAGCAGCCCAGCAGGGGTACAAGAGACCCAGTACTTC.

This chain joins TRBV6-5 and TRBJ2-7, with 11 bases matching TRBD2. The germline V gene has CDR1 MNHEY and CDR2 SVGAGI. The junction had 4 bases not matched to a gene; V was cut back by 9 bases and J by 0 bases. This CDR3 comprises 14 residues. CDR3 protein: CASPGLAGSYEQYF. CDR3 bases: TGTGCCAGTCCAGGACTAGCGGGCTCCTACGAGCAGTACTTC.

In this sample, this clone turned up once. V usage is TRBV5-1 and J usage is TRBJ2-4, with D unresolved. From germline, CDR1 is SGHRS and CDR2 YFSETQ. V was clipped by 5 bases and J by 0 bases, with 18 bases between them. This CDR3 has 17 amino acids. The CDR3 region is CASSREVGWVAKNIQYF. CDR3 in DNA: TGCGCCAGCAGTCGTGAGGTCGGCTGGGTAGCCAAAAACATTCAGTACTTC.

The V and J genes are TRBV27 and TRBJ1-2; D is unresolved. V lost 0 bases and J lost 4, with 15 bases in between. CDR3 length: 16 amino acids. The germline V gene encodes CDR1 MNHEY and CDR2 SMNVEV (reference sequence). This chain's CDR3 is CASSLSVPASFYGYTF. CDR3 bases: TGTGCCAGCAGTTTATCAGTACCGGCCAGTTTCTATGGCTACACCTTC.

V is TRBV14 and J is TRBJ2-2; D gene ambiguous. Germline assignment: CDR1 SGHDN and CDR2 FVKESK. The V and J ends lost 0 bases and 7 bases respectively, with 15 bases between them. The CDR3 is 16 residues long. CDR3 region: CASSQDLSSGGGELFF. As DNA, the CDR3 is TGTGCCAGCAGCCAAGATCTATCGAGTGGTGGCGGGGAGCTGTTTTTT.

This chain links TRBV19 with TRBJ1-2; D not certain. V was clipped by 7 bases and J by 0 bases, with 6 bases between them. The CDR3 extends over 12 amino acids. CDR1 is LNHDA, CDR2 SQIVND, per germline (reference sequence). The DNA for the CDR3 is TGTGCCAGTACTCTGACTAACTATGGCTACACCTTC. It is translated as CASTLTNYGYTF.

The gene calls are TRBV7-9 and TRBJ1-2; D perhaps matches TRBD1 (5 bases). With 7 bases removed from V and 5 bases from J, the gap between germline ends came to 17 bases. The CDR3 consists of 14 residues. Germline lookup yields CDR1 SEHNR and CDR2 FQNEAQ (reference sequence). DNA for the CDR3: TGTGCCAGCACTAATGGAGAGACAGTTTATGGCTACACCTTC. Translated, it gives CASTNGETVYGYTF.

The CDR3 protein is CASSSLVNTEAFF. The CDR3 nucleotides are TGTGCCAGTAGCTCCTTGGTGAACACTGAAGCTTTCTTT. The chain combines TRBV19 with TRBJ1-1; D remains unclear. Between the trimmed V and J ends, which lost 6 bases and 0 bases, there was a span of 8 bases. This CDR3 has 13 amino acids. Germline V gives CDR1 LNHDA, CDR2 SQIVND (reference sequence).

CDR3 region: CASSAPGFDSYEQYF. DNA for the CDR3: TGCGCCAGCAGTGCACCGGGATTCGACTCCTACGAGCAGTACTTC. The rearrangement uses TRBV10-2 and TRBJ2-7; D is possibly TRBD2 (5 bases). V was pared by 4 bases and J by 0 bases, with 13 bases between. The CDR3 has 15 residues. Germline V gene sequence: CDR1 WSHSY, CDR2 SAAADI.

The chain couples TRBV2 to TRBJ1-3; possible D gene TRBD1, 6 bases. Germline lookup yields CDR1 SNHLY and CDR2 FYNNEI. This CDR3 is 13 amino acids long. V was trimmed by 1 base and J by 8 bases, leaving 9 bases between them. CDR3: CASSEGNRDTIYF. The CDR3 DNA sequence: TGTGCCAGCAGTGAAGGGAACAGGGACACCATATATTTT. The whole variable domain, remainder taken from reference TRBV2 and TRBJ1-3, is EPEVTQTPSHQVTQMGQEVILRCVPISNHLYFYWYRQILGQKVEFLVSFYNNEISEKSEIFDDQFSVERPDGSNFTLKIRSTKLEDSAMYFCASSEGNRDTIYFGEGSWLTVV.

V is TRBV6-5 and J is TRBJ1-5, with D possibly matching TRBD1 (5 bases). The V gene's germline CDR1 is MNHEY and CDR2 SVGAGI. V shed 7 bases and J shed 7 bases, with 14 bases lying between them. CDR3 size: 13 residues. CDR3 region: CASTLGRDQPQHF. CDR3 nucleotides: TGTGCCAGCACCTTAGGCAGGGACCAGCCCCAGCATTTT.

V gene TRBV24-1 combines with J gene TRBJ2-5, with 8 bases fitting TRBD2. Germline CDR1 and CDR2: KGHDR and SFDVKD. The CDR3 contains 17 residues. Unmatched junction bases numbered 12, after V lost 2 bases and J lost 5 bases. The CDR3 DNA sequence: TGTGCCACCAGTGATTCGGGTACAGCGGGAGTGGGGGAGACCCAGTACTTC. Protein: CATSDSGTAGVGETQYF.

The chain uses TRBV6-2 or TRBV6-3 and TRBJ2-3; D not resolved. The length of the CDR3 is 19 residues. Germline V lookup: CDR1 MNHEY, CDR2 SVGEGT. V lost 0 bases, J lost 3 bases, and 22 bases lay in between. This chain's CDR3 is CASSYSAGKQNRQTDTQYF. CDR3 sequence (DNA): TGTGCCAGCAGTTACTCTGCCGGAAAACAGAACCGTCAAACAGATACGCAGTATTTT.

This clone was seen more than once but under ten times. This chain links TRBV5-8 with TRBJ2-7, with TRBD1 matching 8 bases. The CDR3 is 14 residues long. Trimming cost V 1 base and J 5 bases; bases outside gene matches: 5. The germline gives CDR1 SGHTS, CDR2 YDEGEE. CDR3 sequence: CASSLYQGANEQYF. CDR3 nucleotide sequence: TGTGCCAGCAGCTTGTACCAGGGGGCCAACGAGCAGTACTTC.

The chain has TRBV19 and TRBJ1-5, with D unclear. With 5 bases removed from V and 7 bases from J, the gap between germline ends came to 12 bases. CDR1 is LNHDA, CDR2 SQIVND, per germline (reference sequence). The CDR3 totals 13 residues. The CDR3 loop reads CASSLRAGQPQHF. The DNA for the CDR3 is TGTGCCAGTAGTTTAAGGGCTGGGCAGCCCCAGCATTTT. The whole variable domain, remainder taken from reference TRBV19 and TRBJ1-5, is DGGITQSPKYLFRKEGQNVTLSCEQNLNHDAMYWYRQDPGQGLRLIYYSQIVNDFQKGDIAEGYSVSREKKESFPLTVTSAQKNPTAFYLCASSLRAGQPQHFGDGTRLSIL.

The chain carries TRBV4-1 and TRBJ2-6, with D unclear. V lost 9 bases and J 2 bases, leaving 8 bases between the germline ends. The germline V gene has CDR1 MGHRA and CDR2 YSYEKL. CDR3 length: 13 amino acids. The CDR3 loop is CASRRTGANVLTF. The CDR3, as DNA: TGCGCCAGTCGCCGGACTGGGGCCAACGTCCTGACTTTC.

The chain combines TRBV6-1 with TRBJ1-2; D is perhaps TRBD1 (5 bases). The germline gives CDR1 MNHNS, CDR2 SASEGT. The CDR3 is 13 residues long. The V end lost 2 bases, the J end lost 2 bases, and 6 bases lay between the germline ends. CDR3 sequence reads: CASSERDNYGYTF. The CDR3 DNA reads TGTGCCAGCAGTGAACGGGACAACTATGGCTACACCTTC.

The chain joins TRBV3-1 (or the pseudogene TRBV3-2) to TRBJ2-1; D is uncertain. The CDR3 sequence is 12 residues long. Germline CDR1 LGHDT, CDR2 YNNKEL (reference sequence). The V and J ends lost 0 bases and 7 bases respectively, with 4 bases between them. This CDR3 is CASSQEWNEQFF. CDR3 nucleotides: TGTGCCAGCAGCCAAGAATGGAATGAGCAGTTCTTC.

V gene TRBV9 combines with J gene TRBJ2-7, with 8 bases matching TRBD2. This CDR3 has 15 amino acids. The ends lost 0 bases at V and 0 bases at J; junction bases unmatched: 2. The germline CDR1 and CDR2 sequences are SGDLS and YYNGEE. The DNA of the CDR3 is TGTGCCAGCAGCGTAGGTCTAGCGGGCTCCTACGAGCAGTACTTC. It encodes CASSVGLAGSYEQYF.

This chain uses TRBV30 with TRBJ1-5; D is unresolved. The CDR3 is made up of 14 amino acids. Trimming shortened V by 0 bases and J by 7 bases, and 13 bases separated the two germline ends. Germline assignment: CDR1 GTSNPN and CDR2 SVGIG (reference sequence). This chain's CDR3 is CAWSVSGLGQPQHF. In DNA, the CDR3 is TGTGCCTGGAGTGTCTCCGGTCTGGGGCAGCCCCAGCATTTT. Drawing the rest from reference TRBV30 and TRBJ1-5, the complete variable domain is SQTIHQWPATLVQPVGSPLSLECTVEGTSNPNLYWYRQAAGRGLQLLFYSVGIGQISSEVPQNLSASRPQDRQFILSSKKLLLSDSGFYLCAWSVSGLGQPQHFGDGTRLSIL.

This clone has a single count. The chain's CDR3 is CASSHLLGLGADTQYF. In DNA, the CDR3 is TGTGCCAGCAGTCACCTACTAGGACTAGGCGCAGATACGCAGTATTTT. The chain has TRBV6-2 or TRBV6-3 and TRBJ2-3; 7 positions match TRBD2. The CDR3 length is 16 residues. V gave up 5 bases and J gave up 4 bases; unmatched junction bases: 12. Germline V gene data show CDR1 as MNHEY and CDR2 as SVGEGT.

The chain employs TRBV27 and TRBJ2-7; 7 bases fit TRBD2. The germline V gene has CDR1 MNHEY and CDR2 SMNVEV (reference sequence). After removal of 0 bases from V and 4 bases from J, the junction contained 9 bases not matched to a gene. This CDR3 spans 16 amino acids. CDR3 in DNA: TGTGCCAGCAGTTTATCCCTCGGGGGGAGCCCTTACGAGCAGTACTTC. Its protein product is CASSLSLGGSPYEQYF.